The entry below describes one T cell receptor beta chain. What it recognizes is unknown. With 1 base removed from V and 3 bases from J, the gap between germline ends came to 13 bases. This CDR3 has 15 amino acids. Semi-nested PCR with Nested Universal Primer A followed constant-region reverse priming of full-length variable regions. TCRdb reprocessed the 5' RACE reads with MiXCR, giving one entry per CDR3 protein. The sample yields 40,000 to 55,000 distinct CDR3 sequences, roughly a fifth seen once. The sorted Tregs were CD4+CD25+CD127-/low cells. General study findings and limits: Greatest tumor Treg TCR overlap was with tumor naive CD4+ cells. Tumor memory CD4+ T cell TCR gene usage clustered with blood and lymph node memory CD4+ cells and lymph node naive CD4+ cells.

This receptor was taken from a female donor with breast cancer. Sequences were obtained from Tregs sorted from a lymph node. This chain connects TRBV12-3 or TRBV12-4 to TRBJ2-7; weak D call: TRBD1 (7 bases). The CDR3, as DNA: TGTGCCAGCAGTTTAGGAGCAGGGGGAGGCTACGAGCAGTACTTC. Residues: CASSLGAGGGYEQYF.